This T cell receptor (beta chain) was identified during a study of T cells in Graves' hyperthyroidism and ophthalmopathy. CDR1 and CDR2 from the germline V gene are SGHNT and YENEEA. Trimming took 5 bases from V and 0 from J; bases not matched to a gene: 9. This CDR3 is built from 16 residues. Authors of the study amplified TCR beta CDR3 regions from RNA transcripts. In the first-round RT-PCR of the TCR CDR3, the HTBI primer set was used. MiXCR, applied by TCRdb to the multiplex PCR reads, yields one record per CDR3 protein. The data contain hundreds of thousands of distinct CDR3 sequences, about 14% of them singletons. Exclusions: uncontrolled infection, other autoimmune disease, pregnancy, lactation. In this sample, this clonotype turned up many times.

The TCR was taken from a woman aged 50 to 60 with Graves' ophthalmopathy. This chain uses TRBV11-3 with TRBJ1-2; 7 positions agree with TRBD1. Material: blood. The CDR3 protein is CASSNSADRANYGYTF. CDR3 DNA sequence: TGTGCCAGCAGCAACTCCGCCGACAGGGCTAACTATGGCTACACCTTC.